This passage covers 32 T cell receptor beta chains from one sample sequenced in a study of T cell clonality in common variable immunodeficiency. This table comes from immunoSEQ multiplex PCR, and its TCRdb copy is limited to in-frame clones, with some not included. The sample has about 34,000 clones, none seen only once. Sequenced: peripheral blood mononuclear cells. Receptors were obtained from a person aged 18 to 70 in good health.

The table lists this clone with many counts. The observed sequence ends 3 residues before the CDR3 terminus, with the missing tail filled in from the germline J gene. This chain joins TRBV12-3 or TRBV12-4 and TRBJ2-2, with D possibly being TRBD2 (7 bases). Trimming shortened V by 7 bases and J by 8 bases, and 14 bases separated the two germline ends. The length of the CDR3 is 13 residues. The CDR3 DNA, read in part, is TGTGCCAGCACCCCGGGGGGCCAAGGGGAG. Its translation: CASTPGGQGE. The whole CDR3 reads CASTPGGQGELFF.

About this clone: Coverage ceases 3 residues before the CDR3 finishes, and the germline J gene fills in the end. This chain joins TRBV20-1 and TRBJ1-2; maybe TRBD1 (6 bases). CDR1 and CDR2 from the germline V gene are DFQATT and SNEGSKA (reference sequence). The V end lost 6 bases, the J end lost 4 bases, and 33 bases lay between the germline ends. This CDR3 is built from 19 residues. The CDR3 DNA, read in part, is TGCAGTGCCCCCCGAAGGGGGGGCGCTACGGGCGGCCCCTTCTATGGC. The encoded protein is CSAPRRGGATGGPFYG. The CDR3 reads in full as CSAPRRGGATGGPFYGYTF.

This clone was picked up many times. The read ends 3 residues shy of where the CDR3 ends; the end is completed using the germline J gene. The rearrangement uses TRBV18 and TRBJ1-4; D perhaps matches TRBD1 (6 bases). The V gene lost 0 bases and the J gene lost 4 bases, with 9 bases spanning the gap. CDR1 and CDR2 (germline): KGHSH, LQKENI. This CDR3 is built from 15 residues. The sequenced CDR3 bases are TGTGCCAGCTCACCACCGTTACAGGGTAATGAAAAA. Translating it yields CASSPPLQGNEK. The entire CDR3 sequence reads CASSPPLQGNEKLFF.

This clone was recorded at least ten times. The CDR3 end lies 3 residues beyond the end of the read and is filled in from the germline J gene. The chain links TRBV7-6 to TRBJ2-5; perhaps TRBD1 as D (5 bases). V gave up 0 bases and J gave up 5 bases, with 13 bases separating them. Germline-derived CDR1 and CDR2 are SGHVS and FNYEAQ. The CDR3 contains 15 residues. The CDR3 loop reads CASSLAARAWETQYF. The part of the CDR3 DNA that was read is TGTGCCAGCAGCTTAGCAGCCAGGGCATGGGAGACC.

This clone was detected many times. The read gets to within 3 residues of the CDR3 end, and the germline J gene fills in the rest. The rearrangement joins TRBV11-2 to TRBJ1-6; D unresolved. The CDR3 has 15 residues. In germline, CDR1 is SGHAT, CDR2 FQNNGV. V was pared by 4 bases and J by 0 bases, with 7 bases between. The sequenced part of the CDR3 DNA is TGTGCCAGCAGCTCACAGAGCTCCTATAATTCACCC. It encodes CASSSQSSYNSP. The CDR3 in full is CASSSQSSYNSPLHF.

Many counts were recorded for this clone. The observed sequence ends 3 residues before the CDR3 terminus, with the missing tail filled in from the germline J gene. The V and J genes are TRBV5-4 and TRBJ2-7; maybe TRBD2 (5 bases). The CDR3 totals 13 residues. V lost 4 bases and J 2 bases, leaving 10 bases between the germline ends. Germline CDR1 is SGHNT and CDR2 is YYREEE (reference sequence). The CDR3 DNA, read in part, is TGTGCCAGCAGCCGGAGCGGCACCTACGAG. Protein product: CASSRSGTYE. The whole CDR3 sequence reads CASSRSGTYEQYF. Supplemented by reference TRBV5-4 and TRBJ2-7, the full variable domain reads ETGVTQSPTHLIKTRGQQVTLRCSSQSGHNTVSWYQQALGQGPQFIFQYYREEENGRGNFPPRFSGLQFPNYSSELNVNALELDDSALYLCASSRSGTYEQYFGPGTRLTVT.

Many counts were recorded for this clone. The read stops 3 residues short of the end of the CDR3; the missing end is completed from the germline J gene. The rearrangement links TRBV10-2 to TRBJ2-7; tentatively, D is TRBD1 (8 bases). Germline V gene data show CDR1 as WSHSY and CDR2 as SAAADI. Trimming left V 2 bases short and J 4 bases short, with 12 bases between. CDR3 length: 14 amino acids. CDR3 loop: CASSEPQGGYEQYF. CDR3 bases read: TGCGCCAGCAGTGAGCCACAGGGGGGGTACGAG.

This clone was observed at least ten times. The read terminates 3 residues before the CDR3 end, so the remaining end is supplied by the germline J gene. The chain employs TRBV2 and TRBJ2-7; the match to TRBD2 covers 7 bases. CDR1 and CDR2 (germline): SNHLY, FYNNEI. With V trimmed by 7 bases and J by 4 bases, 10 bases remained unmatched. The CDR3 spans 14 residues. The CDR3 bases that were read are TGTGCCAGCAACCCAGCGGGAAGGTTGTACGAG. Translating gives CASNPAGRLYE. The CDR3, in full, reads CASNPAGRLYEQYF.

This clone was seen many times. The CDR3 here is CASSGIGGGGAFF. The DNA read from the CDR3 is TGTGCCAGCTCAGGAATAGGTGGCGGGGGA. The chain employs TRBV18 and TRBJ1-1; D perhaps matches TRBD1 (5 bases). The CDR3 end lies 3 residues beyond the end of the read and is filled in from the germline J gene. The germline gives CDR1 KGHSH, CDR2 LQKENI. The CDR3 spans 13 residues.

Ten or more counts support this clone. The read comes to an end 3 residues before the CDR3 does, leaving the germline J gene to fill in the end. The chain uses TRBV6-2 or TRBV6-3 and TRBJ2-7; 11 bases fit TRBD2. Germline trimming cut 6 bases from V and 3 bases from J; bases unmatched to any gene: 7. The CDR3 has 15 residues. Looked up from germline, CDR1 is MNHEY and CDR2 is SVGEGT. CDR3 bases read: TGTGCCAGCAGAACAGGGACTAGCGGCAACTACGAG. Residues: CASRTGTSGNYE. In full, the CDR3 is CASRTGTSGNYEQYF.

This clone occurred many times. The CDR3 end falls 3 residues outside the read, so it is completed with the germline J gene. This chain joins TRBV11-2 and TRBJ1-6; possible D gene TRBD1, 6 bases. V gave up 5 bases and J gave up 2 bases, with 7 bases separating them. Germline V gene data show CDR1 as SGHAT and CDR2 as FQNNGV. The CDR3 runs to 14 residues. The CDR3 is CASSTGPYNSPLHF. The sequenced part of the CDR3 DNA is TGTGCCAGCAGCACAGGGCCCTATAATTCACCC.

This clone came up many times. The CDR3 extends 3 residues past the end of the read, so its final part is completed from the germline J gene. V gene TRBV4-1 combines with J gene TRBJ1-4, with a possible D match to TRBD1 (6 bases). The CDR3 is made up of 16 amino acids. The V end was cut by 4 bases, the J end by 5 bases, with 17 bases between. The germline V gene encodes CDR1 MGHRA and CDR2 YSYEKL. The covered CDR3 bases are TGCGCCAGCAGCCTGCGGACAGCCTCGGAAAATGAAAAA. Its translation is CASSLRTASENEK. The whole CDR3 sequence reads CASSLRTASENEKLFF.

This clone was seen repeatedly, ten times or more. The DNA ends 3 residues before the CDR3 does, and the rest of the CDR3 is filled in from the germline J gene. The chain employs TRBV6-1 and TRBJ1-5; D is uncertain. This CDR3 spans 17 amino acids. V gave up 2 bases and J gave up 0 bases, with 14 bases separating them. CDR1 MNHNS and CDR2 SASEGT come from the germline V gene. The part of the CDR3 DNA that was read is TGTGCCAGCAGTGAACCCCCTGGCATTTATAGCAATCAGCCC. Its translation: CASSEPPGIYSNQP. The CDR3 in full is CASSEPPGIYSNQPQHF.

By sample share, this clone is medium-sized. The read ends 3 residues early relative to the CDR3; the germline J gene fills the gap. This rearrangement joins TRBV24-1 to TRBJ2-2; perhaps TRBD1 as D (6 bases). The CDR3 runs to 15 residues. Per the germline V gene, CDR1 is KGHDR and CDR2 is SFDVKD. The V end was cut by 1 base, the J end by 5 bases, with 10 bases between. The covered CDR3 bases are TGTGCCACCAGTGATTTTGGGCAGGGGACCGGGGAG. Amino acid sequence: CATSDFGQGTGE. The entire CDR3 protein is CATSDFGQGTGELFF.

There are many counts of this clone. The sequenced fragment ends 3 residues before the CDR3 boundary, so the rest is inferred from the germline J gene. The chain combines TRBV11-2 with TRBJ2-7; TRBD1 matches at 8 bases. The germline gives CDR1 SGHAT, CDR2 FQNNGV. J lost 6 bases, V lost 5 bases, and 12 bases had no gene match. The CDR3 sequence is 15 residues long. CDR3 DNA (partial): TGTGCCAGCAGCCGGAGGGGGACAGGCTACACCGAG. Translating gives CASSRRGTGYTE. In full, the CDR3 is CASSRRGTGYTEQYF. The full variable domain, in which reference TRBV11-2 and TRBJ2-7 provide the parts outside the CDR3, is EAGVAQSPRYKIIEKRQSVAFWCNPISGHATLYWYQQILGQGPKLLIQFQNNGVVDDSQLPKDRFSAERLKGVDSTLKIQPAKLEDSAVYLCASSRRGTGYTEQYFGPGTRLTVT.

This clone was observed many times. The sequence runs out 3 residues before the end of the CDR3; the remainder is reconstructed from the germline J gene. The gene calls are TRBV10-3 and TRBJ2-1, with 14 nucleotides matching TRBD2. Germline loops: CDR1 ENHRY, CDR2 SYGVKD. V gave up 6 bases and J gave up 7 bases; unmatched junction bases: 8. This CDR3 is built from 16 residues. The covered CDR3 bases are TGTGCCATCAGCGCGGGACTAGCGGGAGTCTCAAATGAG. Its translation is CAISAGLAGVSNE. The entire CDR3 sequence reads CAISAGLAGVSNEQFF.

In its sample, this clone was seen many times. This chain's CDR3 is CATSRVGRGAFRIYF. Incomplete CDR3 DNA: TGTGCCACCAGCAGAGTAGGGCGGGGGGCGTTCAGG. V gene TRBV15 combines with J gene TRBJ1-3, with a tentative D call TRBD1 (6 bases). The missing CDR3 end, 3 residues past where the read stops, is filled in from the germline J gene. Germline V gives CDR1 LNHNV, CDR2 YYDKDF (reference sequence). This CDR3 has 15 amino acids.

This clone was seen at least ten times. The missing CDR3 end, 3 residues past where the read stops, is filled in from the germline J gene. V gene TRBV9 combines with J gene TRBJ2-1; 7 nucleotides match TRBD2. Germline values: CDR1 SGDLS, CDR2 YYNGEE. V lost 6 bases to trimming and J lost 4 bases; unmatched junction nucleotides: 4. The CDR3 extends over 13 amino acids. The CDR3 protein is CASNAGEYNEQFF. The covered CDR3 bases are TGTGCCAGCAATGCGGGGGAGTACAATGAG. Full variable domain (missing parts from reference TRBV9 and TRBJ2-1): DSGVTQTPKHLITATGQRVTLRCSPRSGDLSVYWYQQSLDQGLQFLIQYYNGEERAKGNILERFSAQQFPDLHSELNLSSLELGDSALYFCASNAGEYNEQFFGPGTRLTVL.

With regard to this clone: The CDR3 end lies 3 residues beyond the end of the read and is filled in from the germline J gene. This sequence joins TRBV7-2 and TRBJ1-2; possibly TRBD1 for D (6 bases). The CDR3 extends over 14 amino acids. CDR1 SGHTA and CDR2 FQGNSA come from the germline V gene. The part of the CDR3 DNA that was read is TGTGCCAGCAGCTCAGGACAGCCCGCAGATACC. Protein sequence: CASSSGQPADT. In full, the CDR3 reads CASSSGQPADTYTF.

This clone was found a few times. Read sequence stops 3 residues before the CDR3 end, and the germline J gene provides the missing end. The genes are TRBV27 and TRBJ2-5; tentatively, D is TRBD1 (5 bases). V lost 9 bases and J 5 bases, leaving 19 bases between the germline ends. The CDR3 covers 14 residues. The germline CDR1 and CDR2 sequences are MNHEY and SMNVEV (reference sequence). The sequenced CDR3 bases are TGTGCCAGGCCCAAATTGACAGCCAAGGAGACC. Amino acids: CARPKLTAKET. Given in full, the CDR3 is CARPKLTAKETQYF.

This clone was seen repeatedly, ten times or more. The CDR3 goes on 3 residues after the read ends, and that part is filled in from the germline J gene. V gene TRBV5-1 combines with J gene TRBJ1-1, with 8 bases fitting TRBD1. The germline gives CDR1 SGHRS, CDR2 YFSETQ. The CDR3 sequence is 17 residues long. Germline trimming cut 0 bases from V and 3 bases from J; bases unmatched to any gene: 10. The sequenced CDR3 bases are TGCGCCAGCAGCTTGGGACAGGGGCTATCGCGAGACACTGAA. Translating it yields CASSLGQGLSRDTE. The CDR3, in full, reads CASSLGQGLSRDTEAFF.

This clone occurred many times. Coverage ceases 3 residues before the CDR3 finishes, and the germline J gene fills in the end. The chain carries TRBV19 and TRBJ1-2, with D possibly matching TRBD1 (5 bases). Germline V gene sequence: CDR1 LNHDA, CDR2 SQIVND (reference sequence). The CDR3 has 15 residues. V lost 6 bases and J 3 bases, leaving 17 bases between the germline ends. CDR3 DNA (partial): TGTGCCAGTAGGGGGCAGGGAGCCTTATACTATGGC. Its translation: CASRGQGALYYG. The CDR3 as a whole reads CASRGQGALYYGYTF.

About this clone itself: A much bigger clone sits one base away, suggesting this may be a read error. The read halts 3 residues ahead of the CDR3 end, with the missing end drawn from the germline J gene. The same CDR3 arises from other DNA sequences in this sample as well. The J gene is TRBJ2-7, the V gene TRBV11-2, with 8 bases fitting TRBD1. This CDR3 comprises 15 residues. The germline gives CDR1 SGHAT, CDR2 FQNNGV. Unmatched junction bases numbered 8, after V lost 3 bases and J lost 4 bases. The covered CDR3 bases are TGTGCCAGCAGCTTCCTAAGGACAGGGCTGTACGAG. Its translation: CASSFLRTGLYE. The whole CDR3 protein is CASSFLRTGLYEQYF.

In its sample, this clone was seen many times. CDR3 sequence reads: CASTATGGAYNEQFF. Partial CDR3 DNA: TGTGCCAGCACCGCAACAGGGGGCGCTTACAATGAG. The rearrangement links TRBV9 to TRBJ2-1, with 9 bases that match TRBD1. The CDR3 goes on 3 residues after the read ends, and that part is filled in from the germline J gene. Losses at the gene ends were 6 bases for V and 4 bases for J; bases not matched to a gene: 8. The CDR3 totals 15 residues. Germline-derived CDR1 and CDR2 are SGDLS and YYNGEE. Full variable domain (remainder filled in from reference TRBV9 and TRBJ2-1): DSGVTQTPKHLITATGQRVTLRCSPRSGDLSVYWYQQSLDQGLQFLIQYYNGEERAKGNILERFSAQQFPDLHSELNLSSLELGDSALYFCASTATGGAYNEQFFGPGTRLTVL.

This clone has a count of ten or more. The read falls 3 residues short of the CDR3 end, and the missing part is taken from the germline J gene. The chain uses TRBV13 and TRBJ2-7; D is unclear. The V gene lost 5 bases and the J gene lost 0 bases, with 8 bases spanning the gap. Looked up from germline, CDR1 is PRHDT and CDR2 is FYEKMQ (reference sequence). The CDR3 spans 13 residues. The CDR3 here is CASSPSSSYEQYF. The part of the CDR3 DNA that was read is TGTGCCAGCAGCCCTTCCAGCTCCTACGAG.

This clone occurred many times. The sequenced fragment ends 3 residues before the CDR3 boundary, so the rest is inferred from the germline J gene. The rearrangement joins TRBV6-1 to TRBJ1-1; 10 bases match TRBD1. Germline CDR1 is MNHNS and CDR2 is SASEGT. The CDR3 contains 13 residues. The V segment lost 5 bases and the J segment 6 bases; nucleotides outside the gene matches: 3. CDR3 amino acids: CASSQGQGAEAFF. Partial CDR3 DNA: TGTGCCAGCAGTCAAGGACAGGGGGCTGAA.

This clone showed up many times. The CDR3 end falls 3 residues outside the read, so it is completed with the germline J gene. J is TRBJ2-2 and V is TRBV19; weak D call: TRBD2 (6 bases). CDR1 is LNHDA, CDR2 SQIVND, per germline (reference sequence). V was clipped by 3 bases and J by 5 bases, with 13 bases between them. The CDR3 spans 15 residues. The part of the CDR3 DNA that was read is TGTGCCAGTAGTATTCCGGGGGAGAAGACCGGGGAG. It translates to CASSIPGEKTGE. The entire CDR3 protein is CASSIPGEKTGELFF.

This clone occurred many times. The covered CDR3 bases are TGCGCCTCCTCCGGGGGGAGCACTGAA. Its translation: CASSGGSTE. The entire CDR3 is CASSGGSTEAFF. The chain is built from TRBV4-1 and TRBJ1-1; perhaps TRBD1 as D (5 bases). The CDR3 end falls 3 residues outside the read, so it is completed with the germline J gene. Per the germline V gene, CDR1 is MGHRA and CDR2 is YSYEKL. The ends were cut back, 11 bases at V and 4 bases at J, with 14 bases in the middle. The CDR3 is 12 residues long.

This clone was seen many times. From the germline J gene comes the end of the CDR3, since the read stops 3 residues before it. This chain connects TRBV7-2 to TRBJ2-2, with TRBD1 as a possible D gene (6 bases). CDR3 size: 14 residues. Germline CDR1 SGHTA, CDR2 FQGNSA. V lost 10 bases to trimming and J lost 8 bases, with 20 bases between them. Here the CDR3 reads CATSPGGAGGELFF. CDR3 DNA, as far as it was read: TGTGCCACCTCCCCTGGGGGCGCAGGAGGGGAG.

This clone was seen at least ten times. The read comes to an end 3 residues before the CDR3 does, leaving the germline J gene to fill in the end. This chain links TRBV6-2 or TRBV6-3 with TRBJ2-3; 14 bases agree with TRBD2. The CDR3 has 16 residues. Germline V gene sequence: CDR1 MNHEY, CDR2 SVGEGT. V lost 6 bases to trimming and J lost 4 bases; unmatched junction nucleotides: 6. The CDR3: CASRRTSGRISDTQYF. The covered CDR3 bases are TGTGCCAGCAGAAGGACTAGCGGGAGGATCTCAGATACG.

CDR3 DNA (partial): TGTGCCAGCAGCTTAAACAGGGACACTGAA. Protein sequence: CASSLNRDTE. The full CDR3 reads CASSLNRDTEAFF. This chain links TRBV11-1 with TRBJ1-1; TRBD1 might be the D (6 bases). The read ends 3 residues early relative to the CDR3; the germline J gene fills the gap. Germline assignment: CDR1 SGHAT and CDR2 FQDESV (reference sequence). V was trimmed by 2 bases and J by 3 bases, leaving 7 bases between them. There are 13 residues in the CDR3.

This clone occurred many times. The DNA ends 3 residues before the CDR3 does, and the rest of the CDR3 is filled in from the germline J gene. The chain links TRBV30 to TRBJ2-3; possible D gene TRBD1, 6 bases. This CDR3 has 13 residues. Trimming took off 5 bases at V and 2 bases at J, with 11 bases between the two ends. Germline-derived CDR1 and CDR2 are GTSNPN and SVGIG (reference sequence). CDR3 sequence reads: CAWEGGFTDTQYF. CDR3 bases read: TGTGCCTGGGAAGGGGGTTTCACAGATACG.